This record concerns one TCR beta chain sequence. What it binds is not known. This sample was included in a study of cytomegalovirus exposure and HLA in healthy donors. Study-wide context: Later, an analysis reported that the 110 or so validation repertoires had used the same platform as the approximately 690 first-cohort repertoires. Whole-study results and caveats: Most TCRs appeared rarely, but some public TCRs recurred in many donors. Diagnosis of cytomegalovirus status made by the classifier reportedly showed high specificity and sensitivity. TCR beta chains numbering some 160 were designated cytomegalovirus-associated.

V was clipped by 4 bases and J by 6 bases, with 8 bases between them. This CDR3 comprises 11 residues. From germline, CDR1 is SGDLS and CDR2 YYNGEE. Produced via immunoSEQ multiplex PCR; TCRdb's table is partial and in-frame only. The sample shows roughly 50,000 clones, 93% of them seen only once. This chain connects TRBV9 to TRBJ2-7; tentatively, D is TRBD2 (5 bases). The clonotype comes from a woman in her late teens or twenties in good health and CMV-seropositive. The sequenced material came from PBMCs. Written as DNA, the CDR3 is TGTGCCAGCAGCCCCGGAGGCGAGCAGTACTTC. Protein sequence: CASSPGGEQYF.